This TCR beta chain emerged from a study of blood T cell repertoires in COVID-19. Overall study: Material from acute and convalescent COVID-19 was sourced from the United States, Italy and Spain. PBMCs, B-cell-depleted T cells, or T cells provided the cDNA or gDNA that made up the material.

As handled by the study authors: Counts of nucleated cells, estimated from reference gene primer amplification, were obtained. The method was immunoSEQ multiplex PCR; TCRdb's version includes in-frame clones alone and lacks a portion of them. The DNA was the basis for D and trimming; V, J and clone size are from that table. The sample holds about 190,000 clones, less than 90% seen once. The CDR3 length is 13 residues. V shed 5 bases and J shed 2 bases, with 9 bases lying between them. Germline CDR1 reads SGHTA; CDR2 reads FQGNSA. The clonotype was recovered from an older man with active or convalescent COVID-19. V and J are TRBV7-2 and TRBJ1-1; D unresolved. Sequences were obtained from peripheral blood. The DNA of the CDR3 is TGTGCCAGCAGCACACCACCTAACACTGAAGCTTTCTTT. It is translated as CASSTPPNTEAFF.